A single sample is the source of the 27 T cell receptor beta chains below, sequenced in a study of blood T cells in healthy people across ages. Through a sample-barcoded 5' primer and a J-beta primer mix, a second PCR was run for roughly 6 to 11 cycles. TCRdb passed the 5' RACE reads through MiXCR, listing each CDR3 protein once. The table records about a million distinct CDR3 sequences, just over 50% of them present only once. Specimen: blood. These receptors came from an older woman in good health.

The genes are TRBV5-1 and TRBJ2-7; D gene unclear. The V gene's germline CDR1 is SGHRS and CDR2 YFSETQ. This CDR3 contains 16 residues. Trimming left V 0 bases short and J 2 bases short, with 15 bases between. The CDR3 bases are TGCGCCAGCAGCTTGGGTACGAGGTTGGATACCTACGAGCAGTACTTC. Protein: CASSLGTRLDTYEQYF.

This clonotype was counted only a few times. V and J are TRBV29-1 and TRBJ1-6; D remains ambiguous. This CDR3 contains 13 residues. The germline V gene encodes CDR1 SQVTM and CDR2 ANQGSEA. Deletions cut 5 bases from V and 9 bases from J, with 14 bases between. CDR3 sequence: CSVPAVDLSPLHF. CDR3 DNA: TGCAGCGTTCCCGCGGTGGATCTTTCACCCCTCCACTTT.

Of note for this clonotype: At one of its ends the junction is not consistent with the germline gene, which may arise from a read error. The J gene is TRBJ2-7, the V gene TRBV7-2; maybe TRBD2 (6 bases). This CDR3 is built from 13 residues. Germline V lookup: CDR1 SGHTA, CDR2 FQGNSA. CDR3 nucleotide sequence: TGTGCCGGCAGCTTACGCGGGATAATCGAGCAGTACTTC. This sequence encodes CAGSLRGIIEQYF.

This clonotype appeared a single time. V is TRBV19 and J is TRBJ1-5; maybe TRBD1 (6 bases). V dropped 5 bases and J dropped 4 bases, with 15 bases sitting between them. Germline assignment: CDR1 LNHDA and CDR2 SQIVND (reference sequence). The CDR3 spans 15 residues. CDR3 DNA sequence: TGTGCCAGTAGTCCGAGAGGACAGCCTAATCAGCCCCAGCATTTT. Its translation: CASSPRGQPNQPQHF.

The chain is built from TRBV20-1 and TRBJ2-5; possible D gene TRBD2, 6 bases. The J call may be wrong; the DNA end is better matched by TRBJ2-7. This CDR3 is built from 14 residues. CDR1 and CDR2 (germline): DFQATT, SNEGSKA (reference sequence). This CDR3 reads CSARESGAAHEQYF. For the CDR3, the DNA is TGCAGTGCTAGAGAGTCGGGAGCCGCACACGAGCAGTACTTC.

This chain links TRBV6-2 or TRBV6-3 with TRBJ1-2; D unresolved. CDR1 and CDR2 (germline): MNHEY, SVGEGT. This CDR3 is built from 14 residues. V was cut by 2 bases and J by 2 bases, with 9 bases left in between. Here the CDR3 reads CASSYDPVNYGYTF. CDR3 sequence (DNA): TGTGCCAGCAGTTACGATCCGGTGAACTATGGCTACACCTTC.

Notes on this clonotype: A read error may account for a junction end that differs from germline. V gene TRBV27 combines with J gene TRBJ2-7; 7 nucleotides align to TRBD2. Germline assignment: CDR1 MNHEY and CDR2 SMNVEV (reference sequence). This CDR3 has 13 amino acids. The DNA for the CDR3 is TGTGCCAGCAGGGGTGGGGGGGACTACGAACAGTACTTC. This translates into CASRGGGDYEQYF.

V and J are TRBV20-1 and TRBJ2-1; D might be TRBD2 (6 bases). V lost 0 bases to trimming and J lost 7 bases, with 16 bases between them. Germline-derived CDR1 and CDR2 are DFQATT and SNEGSKA (reference sequence). This CDR3 has 15 residues. As DNA, the CDR3 is TGCAGTGCTAGAGATAGACGGGAGAATTTAAATGAGCAGTTCTTC. It codes for CSARDRRENLNEQFF.

This clonotype showed up just a few times. Being one base from a much bigger clone, this may be a read error. This rearrangement joins TRBV27 to TRBJ2-7; D ambiguous. There are 13 residues in the CDR3. Germline V gene lookup returns CDR1 MNHEY and CDR2 SMNVEV (reference sequence). CDR3 nucleotide sequence: TGTGCCAGCAGCTTATTCCCGTGGAGCGAGCAGTACTTC. Protein: CASSLFPWSEQYF.

J is TRBJ2-7 and V is TRBV29-1; the D is unclear. The V end lost 6 bases, the J end lost 0 bases, and 15 bases lay between the germline ends. CDR1 SQVTM and CDR2 ANQGSEA come from the germline V gene. This CDR3 region has 14 residues. In DNA form, the CDR3 reads TGCAGCGTGAGAGTGGAATTGAGCTCCTACGAGCAGTACTTC. Translated, it gives CSVRVELSSYEQYF.

This clonotype was seen more than once but under ten times. This chain connects TRBV7-8 to TRBJ2-7, with unresolved D. The germline V gene has CDR1 SGHVS and CDR2 FQNEAQ. The CDR3 contains 14 residues. V gave up 3 bases and J gave up 2 bases, with 11 bases separating them. This CDR3 is CASSFLDIAYEQYF. The CDR3 bases are TGTGCCAGCAGCTTCTTAGACATAGCCTACGAGCAGTACTTC.

J is TRBJ2-5 and V is TRBV6-5, with no clear D. V lost 4 bases and J 0 bases, leaving 12 bases between the germline ends. In germline, CDR1 is MNHEY, CDR2 SVGAGI. There are 15 residues in the CDR3. CDR3 in DNA: TGTGCCAGCAGTTTGGACCGATGGTACCAAGAGACCCAGTACTTC. It encodes CASSLDRWYQETQYF.

This clonotype was counted between two and nine times. The V and J genes are TRBV7-2 and TRBJ2-1, with D hard to call. The CDR3 sequence is 14 residues long. Germline CDR1 SGHTA, CDR2 FQGNSA. The V end was cut by 5 bases, the J end by 2 bases, with 10 bases between. Here the CDR3 DNA reads TGTGCCAGCAGCCCGGTCGTAACCTACAATGAGCAGTTCTTC. Its translation is CASSPVVTYNEQFF.

The rearrangement links TRBV30 to TRBJ2-1; 10 nucleotides align to TRBD2. The CDR3 spans 16 residues. Looked up from germline, CDR1 is GTSNPN and CDR2 is SVGIG (reference sequence). Trimming at V came to 1 base and at J to 4 bases, leaving 7 bases not matched to a gene. The CDR3 bases are TGTGCCTGGAGTGGGGGAATAGCGGGAGGTTACAATGAGCAGTTCTTC. Translation gives CAWSGGIAGGYNEQFF.

V usage is TRBV4-3 and J usage is TRBJ1-6; 7 bases fit TRBD1. CDR3 size: 16 residues. Looked up from germline, CDR1 is LGHNA and CDR2 is YSLEER. V shed 3 bases, J shed 10 bases, and the junction held 12 bases outside the gene matches. The CDR3: CASSHLRQGMNSPLHF. CDR3 DNA sequence: TGCGCCAGCAGCCACCTACGACAGGGAATGAACTCACCCCTCCACTTT.

The J gene is TRBJ2-1, the V gene TRBV11-2; 9 bases match TRBD2. CDR1 SGHAT and CDR2 FQNNGV come from the germline V gene. This CDR3 region has 16 residues. V lost 2 bases, J lost 7 bases, and 9 bases stayed unmatched. CDR3 amino acids: CASSLRVIAGVNEQFF. The DNA of the CDR3 is TGTGCCAGCAGCTTAAGGGTAATAGCGGGAGTGAATGAGCAGTTCTTC.

This clonotype was recorded a few times. This sequence joins TRBV7-2 and TRBJ2-3; weak D call: TRBD2 (6 bases). Trimming left V 6 bases short and J 4 bases short, with 11 bases between. This CDR3 spans 13 amino acids. Germline V gives CDR1 SGHTA, CDR2 FQGNSA. The CDR3 protein is CASRRDLSDTQYF. CDR3 DNA sequence: TGTGCCAGCAGGCGGGACCTCTCAGATACGCAGTATTTT.

This clonotype was detected many times. V usage is TRBV20-1 and J usage is TRBJ2-1; tentatively, D is TRBD2 (6 bases). The CDR3 has 16 residues. Per the germline V gene, CDR1 is DFQATT and CDR2 is SNEGSKA (reference sequence). V lost 0 bases to trimming and J lost 0 bases, with 12 bases between them. The CDR3 sequence is CSARDRAGSSYNEQFF. The CDR3 DNA sequence: TGCAGTGCTAGAGATCGGGCGGGGAGCTCCTACAATGAGCAGTTCTTC.

This clonotype was observed a few times. This rearrangement joins TRBV29-1 to TRBJ2-3, with D perhaps given as TRBD1 or TRBD2 (5 bases each). This CDR3 region has 15 residues. Germline loops: CDR1 SQVTM, CDR2 ANQGSEA. V shed 7 bases and J shed 2 bases, with 19 bases lying between them. The CDR3 reads CSARNQGRDTDTQYF. CDR3 nucleotides: TGCAGCGCCCGAAATCAGGGTCGGGACACAGATACGCAGTATTTT.

The V gene is TRBV7-2, the J gene TRBJ2-1; D is possibly TRBD1 (5 bases). Trimming removed 5 bases from V and 10 bases from J, with 12 bases in between. CDR3 length: 12 amino acids. CDR1 is SGHTA, CDR2 FQGNSA, per germline. The CDR3 DNA sequence: TGTGCCAGCAGCCGACCAGGGTTAGAGCAGTTCTTC. It yields the protein CASSRPGLEQFF.

Only a few counts were recorded for this clonotype. The chain couples TRBV7-9 to TRBJ2-7; the match to TRBD1 covers 8 bases. Per germline, CDR1 SEHNR and CDR2 FQNEAQ (reference sequence). J lost 1 base, V lost 10 bases, and 6 bases had no gene match. This CDR3 is built from 13 residues. The CDR3 spells CATGTGRSYEQYF. CDR3 in DNA: TGTGCCACCGGGACAGGCCGTTCCTACGAGCAGTACTTC.

About this clonotype itself: A read error may be the cause here, since a much bigger clone is one base away. This CDR3 reads CASSASGSSLYEQYF. The CDR3 DNA reads as TGTGCCAGCTCAGCTAGCGGGAGTTCCCTCTACGAGCAGTACTTC. This chain links TRBV18 with TRBJ2-7; 10 bases line up with TRBD2. In germline, CDR1 is KGHSH, CDR2 LQKENI. The CDR3 has 15 amino acids. V shed 5 bases and J 3 bases; nucleotides not matched to a gene: 7.

The CDR3 DNA reads as TGTGCCACCAGCAGAGATTACGGCGGCTATGGCTACACCTTC. It translates to CATSRDYGGYGYTF. The chain links TRBV15 to TRBJ1-2; D uncertain. Germline lookup yields CDR1 LNHNV and CDR2 YYDKDF (reference sequence). The CDR3 runs 14 residues. The germline V and J ends were trimmed by 0 bases and 4 bases, with 9 bases remaining between them.

The rearrangement uses TRBV6-5 and TRBJ2-5; D is undetermined. Germline assignment: CDR1 MNHEY and CDR2 SVGAGI. V gave up 5 bases and J gave up 4 bases, with 11 bases separating them. The CDR3 extends over 13 amino acids. Written as DNA, the CDR3 is TGTGCCAGCAGTAGATCCCTGCGAGAGACCCAGTACTTC. It yields the protein CASSRSLRETQYF.

V and J are TRBV4-3 and TRBJ2-2; 12 bases line up with TRBD2. The CDR3 has 18 amino acids. CDR1 is LGHNA, CDR2 YSLEER, per germline. The trim removed 0 bases at V and 2 bases at J, leaving 4 bases unmatched. The CDR3 here is CASSQELAGGINTGELFF. The CDR3, as DNA: TGCGCCAGCAGCCAAGAACTAGCGGGAGGCATTAACACCGGGGAGCTGTTTTTT.

This clonotype was observed a handful of times. The chain uses TRBV6-2 or TRBV6-3 and TRBJ2-5; 8 positions match TRBD1. This CDR3 contains 15 residues. The V segment lost 4 bases and the J segment 3 bases; nucleotides outside the gene matches: 7. Germline V gives CDR1 MNHEY, CDR2 SVGEGT. The DNA of the CDR3 is TGTGCCAGCAGTTCAGACCCAGGGGGCGAAGAGACCCAGTACTTC. Amino acids: CASSSDPGGEETQYF.

Comments on this clonotype: Mismatch with germline at one junction end may stem from a read error. The chain uses TRBV7-6 and TRBJ2-4, with D maybe TRBD1 (6 bases). The DNA end lines up better with TRBJ2-5; the J call may be wrong. This CDR3 is 14 amino acids long. CDR1 is SGHVS and CDR2 is FNYEAQ in the germline V gene. The CDR3 protein is CAGSLTGAQETQYF. CDR3 in DNA: TGTGCCGGCAGCTTGACAGGAGCCCAAGAGACCCAGTACTTC.